This T cell receptor beta chain appears in the sequencing data of a study of T-cell memory formation after mild COVID-19 (dated by TCRdb to the early 2020s). Broadly, across the study: TCR sequence clusters from the two donors were largely donor specific. In a couple of donors, T-cell clones that expanded and contracted after mild COVID-19 were tracked by sequencing TCRalpha and TCRbeta repertoires over time. The cohort was made up of two young adult volunteers, one female and one male, who were previously healthy.

V loses 4 bases at its end and J loses 6 bases; junction bases beyond the gene matches: 8. The CDR3 has 15 amino acids, counting the end cysteine and phenylalanine. The kept DNA is CDR3 alone, 45 bases in frame from the first base. According to the germline V gene, CDR1 reads SGHRS and CDR2 reads YFSETQ. Ficoll-Paque density gradient centrifugation was the method used to isolate PBMCs. The instrument was an Illumina NovaSeq 6000. Using 5'RACE with constant-segment primers, TCRalpha and TCRbeta cDNA libraries were constructed, with sample barcodes and unique molecular identifiers added in the process. RNA was extracted from every sample with Trizol reagent. Library amplification was performed in two PCR steps, and a second sample barcode and Illumina TruSeq adapters were introduced in the second step. Libraries were sequenced on an Illumina NovaSeq with 2 x 150 bp paired-end reads. The paper's processing steps were these. Reads were demultiplexed and collapsed into UMI-guided consensus sequences with migec v1.2.7. Using mixcr v2.1.11, UMI consensuses were aligned to TRA and TRB V and J templates and then assembled into clonotypes. Clonotypes were classified as expanded or contracted when called significant by both edgeR and NoisET, with noise models trained on biological replicates. For edgeR calls, the cutoffs were a false discovery rate-adjusted p below 0.01 and a log2 fold-change threshold of 1. As an exploratory analysis of dynamics, PCA with hierarchical clustering was applied to max-normalized trajectories of the 1000 most abundant clonotypes. Separately sequenced CD4+ and CD8+ repertoires were used to assign a CD4 or CD8 phenotype to each responding clone. Through fastp at Q25 and MiXCR, TCRdb rebuilt clones from the public reads, retaining in-frame beta chains. Rows merge per CDR3 protein into single entries with the most common DNA and genes. In this record, the V and J calls reflect TCRdb's handling and not the investigators' own analysis. The sample table holds about 470,000 distinct CDR3 sequences, of which about 23% were seen once. The ten largest clones capture around an eighth of the sample.

Summary of the overall study and its limitations: Clones that contracted from day 15 to 85 showed balanced CD4/CD8 phenotypes, whereas a second wave of clones that expanded from day 15 to 37 leaned towards CD4+. SARS-CoV-2 specificity was not confirmed for the second-wave clones peaking on day 37. Contracting CD4+ clones turned up mainly in the CM and EM memory subsets, whereas EMRA was where CD8+ clones were enriched. Some responding clones were detected in pre-infection memory, suggesting pre-existing cross-reactive memory T cells joined the SARS-CoV-2 response. Only a couple of mild cases were covered in the study, and larger cohorts including severe cases with pre-infection samples were considered necessary.

This clonotype was observed a few times. Its antigen target is currently unknown. Base qualities are not recorded, but no much larger clone differs from it by a single base. Sequenced input: PBMCs or a T cell subset sorted from them (not recorded which). This TCR came from an adult woman who had mild COVID-19 (a few samples of this study predate the infection). The sample titles of this study are shuffled in the database, so cell type and time point are left out; the donor was told from shared clones. The sequence is built from TRBV5-1 and TRBJ2-1, and 9 bases in between align with TRBD1. The CDR3 protein: CASSVQGAFINEQFF. The DNA reads TGCGCCAGCAGCGTACAGGGGGCATTCATCAATGAGCAGTTCTTC. The reference TRBV5-1 and TRBJ2-1 proteins fill in what lies around the CDR3, so the full variable domain reads KAGVTQTPRYLIKTRGQQVTLSCSPISGHRSVSWYQQTPGQGLQFLFEYFSETQRNKGNFPGRFSGRQFSNSRSEMNVSTLELGDSALYLCASSVQGAFINEQFFGPGTRLTVL.